The 20 T cell receptor beta chains below come from one sample, sequenced in a study of Ad26.COV2.S vaccination and SARS-CoV-2 variants. Libraries were prepared by immunoSEQ multiplex PCR; TCRdb keeps only in-frame clonotypes and omits some of them. The sample has roughly 510,000 clones; around 90% are singletons. Treatment here: roughly 18 received Ad26.COV2.S at low or high dose, single or two shots; about 5 received placebo; per-sample allocation not given. The study sampled participants on day 63 after the first vaccine or placebo injection. The source material was peripheral blood, sampled in a trial of Ad26.COV2.S vaccine versus placebo. The receptors were sampled from a person aged 18 to 59 who received the Ad26.COV2.S COVID-19 vaccine or a placebo.

The V gene is TRBV5-4, the J gene TRBJ2-7; D call uncertain. Per germline, CDR1 SGHNT and CDR2 YYREEE (reference sequence). CDR3 length: 13 amino acids. Trimming left V 0 bases short and J 4 bases short, with 8 bases between. The CDR3 sequence: CASSLGDGYEQYF. CDR3 in DNA: TGTGCCAGCAGCTTGGGCGACGGATACGAGCAGTACTTC.

Written as DNA, the CDR3 is TGTGCCAGCAGCCAAGTCGAAGGGGAAGGCTACGAGCAGTACTTC. This codes for CASSQVEGEGYEQYF. The chain uses TRBV4-2 and TRBJ2-7; a possible D gene is TRBD1 (5 bases). Between the trimmed V and J ends, which lost 1 base and 3 bases, there was a span of 13 bases. Germline CDR1 reads LGHNA; CDR2 reads YNFKEQ. The CDR3 runs 15 residues.

This chain connects TRBV10-3 to TRBJ1-2, with D tentatively TRBD1 (6 bases). CDR3 size: 18 residues. In germline, CDR1 is ENHRY, CDR2 SYGVKD. V lost 0 bases to trimming and J lost 6 bases, with 23 bases between them. In DNA form, the CDR3 reads TGTGCCATCAGTGAGTCGGACAGAGCCTTTTCCGAGGTTCATGGCTACACCTTC. It translates to CAISESDRAFSEVHGYTF.

The chain combines TRBV5-6 with TRBJ2-6; no definite D call. Germline V gene sequence: CDR1 SGHDT, CDR2 YYEEEE. This CDR3 has 12 amino acids. Trimming shortened V by 4 bases and J by 7 bases, and 6 bases separated the two germline ends. CDR3 coding DNA: TGTGCCAGCAGCCTTGGAGCCAACGTCCTGACTTTC. Translation: CASSLGANVLTF.

This chain connects TRBV6-2 or TRBV6-3 to TRBJ2-7, with a possible D match to TRBD1 (6 bases). Between the trimmed V and J ends, which lost 5 bases and 9 bases, there was a span of 23 bases. Germline V CDR1 and CDR2: MNHEY, SVGEGT. CDR3 length equals 15 residues. CDR3 in DNA: TGTGCCAGCAGTAACAAAACGGGACAACACAGACGGCAGTACTTC. Residues: CASSNKTGQHRRQYF.

A note on this clone: At the DNA level, this CDR3 is encoded by other sequences in the same sample as well. This chain joins TRBV28 and TRBJ2-7; D unclear. The germline gives CDR1 MDHEN, CDR2 SYDVKM. This CDR3 is 13 amino acids long. V dropped 5 bases and J dropped 2 bases, with 10 bases sitting between them. The chain's CDR3 is CASSPSGTYEQYF. In DNA form, the CDR3 reads TGTGCCAGCAGTCCATCAGGTACCTACGAGCAGTACTTC.

This chain joins TRBV5-1 and TRBJ2-5; D tentatively fits TRBD1 or TRBD2 (5 bases each). The V and J ends lost 0 bases and 7 bases respectively, with 10 bases between them. Germline V lookup: CDR1 SGHRS, CDR2 YFSETQ. CDR3 length: 13 amino acids. The chain's CDR3 is CASSLVGTGTQYF. The CDR3 DNA follows: TGCGCCAGCAGCTTGGTTGGGACGGGGACCCAGTACTTC.

Concerning this clone: Other DNA sequences in the sample encode the same CDR3. The V call is TRBV19, the J call TRBJ1-5; 7 positions agree with TRBD1. CDR1 LNHDA and CDR2 SQIVND come from the germline V gene (reference sequence). The CDR3 extends over 15 amino acids. Trimming cost V 0 bases and J 2 bases; bases outside gene matches: 1. The CDR3 reads CASSIDGQGNQPQHF. The CDR3 region has the DNA TGTGCCAGTAGTATAGACGGACAGGGCAATCAGCCCCAGCATTTT.

J is TRBJ2-7 and V is TRBV5-1; possibly TRBD2 for D (6 bases). Trimming took 0 bases from V and 2 from J, leaving 9 bases between them. The germline V gene encodes CDR1 SGHRS and CDR2 YFSETQ. The CDR3 runs to 14 residues. CDR3 DNA sequence: TGCGCCAGCAGCTTGGTAGGCGGGACCTACGAGCAGTACTTC. It translates to CASSLVGGTYEQYF.

The rearrangement links TRBV7-6 to TRBJ2-7; TRBD1 matches 8 bases. CDR3 size: 15 residues. After removal of 6 bases from V and 5 bases from J, the junction contained 12 bases not matched to a gene. Germline CDR1 reads SGHVS; CDR2 reads FNYEAQ. The CDR3 spells CASSPRTGTGHEQYF. The CDR3 bases are TGTGCCAGCAGTCCGAGGACCGGGACAGGCCACGAGCAGTACTTC.

The chain combines TRBV19 with TRBJ2-5, with 7 bases aligning to TRBD2. The germline V gene has CDR1 LNHDA and CDR2 SQIVND (reference sequence). J was trimmed by 6 bases and V by 4 bases; bases with no gene match: 8. CDR3 length: 14 amino acids. The chain's CDR3 is CASSTSSTSQTQYF. CDR3 coding DNA: TGTGCCAGTAGTACCTCCTCGACTAGCCAGACCCAGTACTTC.

This clone is a singleton in its sample. V gene TRBV28 combines with J gene TRBJ2-7, with 8 positions matching TRBD2. Germline V gene sequence: CDR1 MDHEN, CDR2 SYDVKM. The junction had 15 bases not matched to a gene; V was cut back by 10 bases and J by 4 bases. The CDR3 is made up of 15 amino acids. The CDR3 reads CAIPRGGLGWYEQYF. For the CDR3, the DNA is TGTGCCATCCCCCGGGGGGGATTAGGCTGGTACGAGCAGTACTTC.

The chain combines TRBV9 with TRBJ2-7; a weak D match, TRBD2 (5 bases). V was pared by 0 bases and J by 2 bases, with 12 bases between. The CDR3 extends over 15 amino acids. Germline assignment: CDR1 SGDLS and CDR2 YYNGEE. The CDR3 nucleotides are TGTGCCAGCAGCGTAGGCGGTAGCGTCCCCTACGAGCAGTACTTC. Its translation: CASSVGGSVPYEQYF.

The chain recombines TRBV10-3 with TRBJ2-3; D might be TRBD1 or TRBD2, each matching 5 bases. Trimming cost V 4 bases and J 4 bases, with 12 bases left between them. The CDR3 sequence is 14 residues long. The germline V gene has CDR1 ENHRY and CDR2 SYGVKD. The CDR3 region is CAISGGMGADTQYF. Here the CDR3 DNA reads TGTGCCATCAGTGGGGGCATGGGGGCAGATACGCAGTATTTT.

The chain carries TRBV9 and TRBJ1-1; perhaps TRBD1 as D (5 bases). CDR1 is SGDLS and CDR2 is YYNGEE in the germline V gene. With 4 bases removed from V and 1 base from J, the gap between germline ends came to 14 bases. The CDR3 sequence is 15 residues long. As DNA, the CDR3 is TGTGCCAGCAGCCCCCGTGGGACGGAGAACACTGAAGCTTTCTTT. Its translation: CASSPRGTENTEAFF.

The chain links TRBV20-1 to TRBJ2-2, with 8 nucleotides matching TRBD2. CDR1 is DFQATT, CDR2 SNEGSKA, per germline (reference sequence). The junction had 7 bases not matched to a gene; V was cut back by 5 bases and J by 8 bases. This CDR3 spans 13 amino acids. CDR3 nucleotides: TGCAGTGCTCGTGGGAGCGGGAGAGGGGAGCTGTTTTTT. It specifies CSARGSGRGELFF.

The chain is built from TRBV6-5 and TRBJ1-1, with D maybe TRBD1 (6 bases). This CDR3 comprises 14 residues. V shed 6 bases and J shed 1 base, with 12 bases lying between them. Germline lookup yields CDR1 MNHEY and CDR2 SVGAGI. As DNA, the CDR3 is TGTGCCAGCAGATACAGGGTGGGGAACACTGAAGCTTTCTTT. Protein product: CASRYRVGNTEAFF.

V and J are TRBV7-8 and TRBJ2-7, with D possibly being TRBD2 (6 bases). V was pared by 3 bases and J by 4 bases, with 13 bases between. The CDR3 contains 14 residues. Germline lookup yields CDR1 SGHVS and CDR2 FQNEAQ. The CDR3 sequence is CASSFGLNRYEQYF. Here the CDR3 DNA reads TGTGCCAGCAGCTTCGGACTAAATAGGTACGAGCAGTACTTC.

The chain combines TRBV28 with TRBJ1-4; 7 bases align to TRBD1. The CDR3 length is 15 residues. Germline CDR1 MDHEN, CDR2 SYDVKM. Trimming took 5 bases from V and 5 from J; bases not matched to a gene: 8. For the CDR3, the DNA is TGTGCCAGCAGTGCCACAGGGGAGAAGAATGAAAAACTGTTTTTT. Translating gives CASSATGEKNEKLFF. The variable domain in full, with the rest retrieved from reference TRBV28 and TRBJ1-4, is DVKVTQSSRYLVKRTGEKVFLECVQDMDHENMFWYRQDPGLGLRLIYFSYDVKMKEKGDIPEGYSVSREKKERFSLILESASTNQTSMYLCASSATGEKNEKLFFGSGTQLSVL.

The V and J genes are TRBV5-1 and TRBJ2-3, with 9 bases aligning to TRBD1. The CDR3 covers 17 residues. After removal of 0 bases from V and 4 bases from J, the junction contained 9 bases not matched to a gene. Germline V gene data show CDR1 as SGHRS and CDR2 as YFSETQ. The DNA of the CDR3 is TGCGCCAGCAGCTTGGACCGGGACAGGGCAAAGGCAGATACGCAGTATTTT. This translates into CASSLDRDRAKADTQYF.